This T cell receptor beta chain was identified in a study of regulatory T cells in long-lasting Graves disease. Germline lookup yields CDR1 KGHDR and CDR2 SFDVKD. V lost 5 bases and J lost 1; bases outside the gene matches: 7. This CDR3 has 16 amino acids. In building TCR beta libraries, iRepertoire HTBI primers were used together with Arm-PCR of CDR3 regions. In the source study's methods: Identification across samples found 62 TRBV and some 13 TRBJ segments. Using its own MiXCR run on the multiplex PCR reads, TCRdb lists one record per CDR3 protein. The V and J calls reflect TCRdb's pipeline rather than the authors' work. Of some 350,000 distinct CDR3 sequences in the sample, 15% to 20% are singletons; the top ten hold around 20%. As to time point: newly diagnosed GD, antithyroid drugs for less than 3 months. Following extraction of RNA from PBMCs, that RNA was used to make the TCR library. This same sample was also taken into another study, of T cells in Graves' hyperthyroidism and ophthalmopathy.

The gene calls are TRBV24-1 and TRBJ2-1; TRBD2 aligns across 7 bases. The source was peripheral blood mononuclear cells (PBMCs), collected at new diagnosis, from a patient treated with antithyroid drugs. The origin of this receptor is a woman between 18 and 29 years old with Graves disease. The CDR3 sequence is CATSGTLAASYNEQFF. For the CDR3, the DNA is TGTGCCACCAGTGGGACGCTAGCGGCATCCTACAATGAGCAGTTCTTC.